Following are 3 T cell receptor beta chains from one sample sequenced in a study of shared clonotypes between healthy human individuals. Measured with immunoSEQ multiplex PCR; TCRdb has only the in-frame clones, and not every one. The profile shows over 1.5 million clones, 95% to 99% of them singletons. Sequenced sample: naive CD4+ T cells sorted from blood. Subset indicated: CD45RA+ positively selected. These TCRs come from a man aged 25-45 years in good health.

The CDR3 loop reads CASSLSAGYSGELFF. The CDR3 DNA sequence: TGTGCCAGCAGTTTAAGCGCAGGGTATTCCGGGGAGCTGTTTTTT. The chain uses TRBV28 and TRBJ2-2, with D possibly matching TRBD1 (5 bases). The V and J ends lost 2 bases and 6 bases respectively, with 13 bases between them. The CDR3 has 15 amino acids. Germline-derived CDR1 and CDR2 are MDHEN and SYDVKM.

The rearrangement joins TRBV5-1 to TRBJ2-7; the match to TRBD1 covers 12 bases. This CDR3 comprises 14 residues. The germline V gene has CDR1 SGHRS and CDR2 YFSETQ. The J segment lost 6 bases and the V segment lost 2 bases, leaving 3 bases of the junction unmatched. This CDR3 is CASSFRDRGREQYF. The CDR3 DNA reads TGCGCCAGCAGCTTCCGGGACAGGGGGCGCGAGCAGTACTTC.

J is TRBJ2-1 and V is TRBV9; weak D call: TRBD2 (5 bases). This CDR3 is 15 amino acids long. Germline lookup yields CDR1 SGDLS and CDR2 YYNGEE. V lost 4 bases and J lost 0, with 11 bases in between. The CDR3 region has the DNA TGTGCCAGCAGCCCCACCGGGGACTCCTACAATGAGCAGTTCTTC. Protein: CASSPTGDSYNEQFF.